These 32 T cell receptor beta chains originate from one sample sequenced in a study of early T cells in non-severe SARS-CoV-2 infection. One entry per CDR3 protein, called by TCRdb with MiXCR from the 5' RACE reads. The data hold some 59,000 distinct CDR3 sequences, with less than 9.5% observed a single time. The sequencing used whole blood, collected at baseline. The receptors were gathered from an adult who was a healthcare worker with PCR-confirmed SARS-CoV-2 infection or an uninfected control (not recorded which).

At least ten counts were recorded for this clonotype. V and J are TRBV27 and TRBJ2-7, with 10 bases matching TRBD2. V trimming: 7 bases; J trimming: 2 bases; junction bases outside the gene matches: 5. This CDR3 is built from 14 residues. The germline V gene has CDR1 MNHEY and CDR2 SMNVEV (reference sequence). CDR3 residues: CASTHSGRPYEQYF. The CDR3 DNA reads as TGTGCCAGCACCCATAGCGGGAGGCCCTACGAGCAGTACTTC.

This clonotype has at least ten counts. The J gene is TRBJ2-2, the V gene TRBV7-8; D not certain. V gave up 3 bases and J gave up 4 bases, with 9 bases separating them. The CDR3 runs to 14 residues. CDR1 is SGHVS, CDR2 FQNEAQ, per germline. The CDR3 loop reads CASSFRRTTGELFF. The DNA for the CDR3 is TGTGCCAGCAGCTTCCGCAGAACCACCGGGGAGCTGTTTTTT.

This clonotype was detected ten times or more. The chain is built from TRBV30 and TRBJ2-1, with D perhaps TRBD1 or TRBD2 (5 bases each). The CDR3 consists of 14 residues. Germline CDR1 GTSNPN, CDR2 SVGIG (reference sequence). V lost 8 bases to trimming and J lost 2 bases, with 16 bases between them. The CDR3 DNA sequence: TGTGCCAGAGCCCCCGGGACCGCCTACAATGAGCAGTTCTTC. Translating it yields CARAPGTAYNEQFF.

This clonotype has only a few counts. A much larger clone differs from this one at a single base, so this may be a read error. The chain carries TRBV7-8 and TRBJ2-1, with D tentatively TRBD2 (6 bases). CDR3 length: 17 amino acids. CDR1 is SGHVS, CDR2 FQNEAQ, per germline. CDR3 bases: TGTGCCAGCGGCTTAGCTATGTCGGGAGCTTCCTACAATGAGCAGTTCTTC. It specifies CASGLAMSGASYNEQFF.

In this sample, this clonotype turned up many times. The chain combines TRBV29-1 with TRBJ2-2, with TRBD1 identical over 12 bases. The trim removed 7 bases at V and 6 bases at J, leaving 6 bases unmatched. There are 14 residues in the CDR3. CDR1 and CDR2 (germline): SQVTM, ANQGSEA. The CDR3 nucleotides read TGCAGCGCCTACGGGACAGGGGGCTCCGGGGAGCTGTTTTTT. Translated: CSAYGTGGSGELFF.

This clonotype was detected many times. The rearrangement uses TRBV6-1 and TRBJ2-2; 7 nucleotides agree with TRBD1. Germline-derived CDR1 and CDR2 are MNHNS and SASEGT. V dropped 6 bases and J dropped 7; count of bases not matched to a gene: 14. This CDR3 contains 16 residues. CDR3 nucleotides: TGTGCCAGCAGCCCTTACAGGGGTGGAGTAGTCGGGGAGCTGTTTTTT. This gives the protein CASSPYRGGVVGELFF.

This chain joins TRBV4-1 and TRBJ1-6, with D unresolved. The CDR3 runs 13 residues. Germline CDR1 reads MGHRA; CDR2 reads YSYEKL. Trimming took 6 bases from V and 9 from J, leaving 12 bases between them. The CDR3: CASRSQRRSPLHF. The CDR3 nucleotides are TGCGCCAGCAGGTCTCAGAGGCGTTCACCCCTCCACTTT.

This clonotype was observed a few times. The chain is built from TRBV19 and TRBJ2-7; TRBD2 matches at 11 bases. The junction had 5 bases not matched to a gene; V was cut back by 3 bases and J by 7 bases. The CDR3 contains 14 residues. Germline V gives CDR1 LNHDA, CDR2 SQIVND (reference sequence). The CDR3 coding sequence is TGTGCCAGTAGTATCCTAGCGGGGGGAAGAGAGCAGTACTTC. It encodes CASSILAGGREQYF.

This clonotype has at least ten counts. This chain uses TRBV7-9 with TRBJ1-2; D is uncertain. Germline loops: CDR1 SEHNR, CDR2 FQNEAQ (reference sequence). Trimming shortened V by 1 base and J by 8 bases, and 8 bases separated the two germline ends. This CDR3 comprises 12 residues. CDR3 protein: CASSLDQNGYTF. In DNA form, the CDR3 reads TGTGCCAGCAGCTTAGATCAGAACGGCTACACCTTC.

V usage is TRBV5-1 and J usage is TRBJ2-7, with D possibly TRBD2 on 5 matching bases. V lost 0 bases to trimming and J lost 2 bases, with 12 bases between them. CDR1 is SGHRS, CDR2 YFSETQ, per germline. This CDR3 is built from 15 residues. The CDR3 nucleotides are TGCGCCAGCAGCTTGGGCCCTAGCAGAACCTACGAGCAGTACTTC. As protein: CASSLGPSRTYEQYF. Combining the CDR3 with reference TRBV5-1 and TRBJ2-7 gives the whole variable domain KAGVTQTPRYLIKTRGQQVTLSCSPISGHRSVSWYQQTPGQGLQFLFEYFSETQRNKGNFPGRFSGRQFSNSRSEMNVSTLELGDSALYLCASSLGPSRTYEQYFGPGTRLTVT.

The chain uses TRBV27 and TRBJ2-7; D is perhaps TRBD2 (5 bases). The length of the CDR3 is 14 residues. Germline assignment: CDR1 MNHEY and CDR2 SMNVEV (reference sequence). With 2 bases removed from V and 2 bases from J, the gap between germline ends came to 10 bases. CDR3 bases: TGTGCCAGCAGTTTAGAGGGAACCCCCTACGAGCAGTACTTC. This encodes CASSLEGTPYEQYF.

The V call is TRBV20-1, the J call TRBJ2-1, with a weak D call TRBD2 (6 bases). The germline V gene encodes CDR1 DFQATT and CDR2 SNEGSKA (reference sequence). The germline V and J ends were trimmed by 3 bases and 3 bases, with 6 bases remaining between them. The CDR3 is 12 amino acids. CDR3 sequence (DNA): TGCAGTGCTAGCGGGGGCTACAATGAGCAGTTCTTC. Protein sequence: CSASGGYNEQFF.

This clonotype was counted between two and nine times. V and J are TRBV7-3 and TRBJ2-2, with D perhaps matching TRBD1 (7 bases). The V end was cut by 5 bases, the J end by 7 bases, with 14 bases between. Germline V CDR1 and CDR2: SGHTA, FQGTGA. This CDR3 has 14 residues. CDR3: CASSPPGGGGELFF. CDR3 DNA sequence: TGTGCCAGCAGCCCCCCAGGGGGAGGCGGGGAGCTGTTTTTT. Together with reference TRBV7-3 and TRBJ2-2, the CDR3 gives the full variable domain: GAGVSQTPSNKVTEKGKYVELRCDPISGHTALYWYRQSLGQGPEFLIYFQGTGAADDSGLPNDRFFAVRPEGSVSTLKIQRTERGDSAVYLCASSPPGGGGELFFGEGSRLTVL.

This clonotype has a count of ten or more. The rearrangement joins TRBV6-6 to TRBJ1-1; 8 nucleotides align to TRBD1. Germline assignment: CDR1 MNHNY and CDR2 SVGAGI (reference sequence). V was pared by 5 bases and J by 5 bases, with 7 bases of the junction left unmatched. The CDR3 covers 14 residues. The CDR3 DNA sequence: TGTGCCAGCAGTCTCACAGGGGGTGGTACTGAAGCTTTCTTT. The encoded protein is CASSLTGGGTEAFF.

This chain links TRBV19 with TRBJ2-7; D remains unclear. Germline CDR1 LNHDA, CDR2 SQIVND (reference sequence). The CDR3 covers 14 residues. V was cut by 6 bases and J by 3 bases, with 15 bases left in between. This CDR3 reads CASSSGGSRYEQYF. The DNA for the CDR3 is TGTGCCAGTAGCTCCGGCGGTAGCCGCTACGAGCAGTACTTC.

A few counts support this clonotype. This chain uses TRBV7-9 with TRBJ1-5; 8 bases map to TRBD1. The CDR3 has 15 amino acids. The V segment lost 5 bases and the J segment 7 bases; nucleotides outside the gene matches: 10. Germline values: CDR1 SEHNR, CDR2 FQNEAQ (reference sequence). CDR3 residues: CASSTDREVEQPQHF. CDR3 in DNA: TGTGCCAGCAGCACGGACAGGGAAGTTGAACAGCCCCAGCATTTT.

The rearrangement joins TRBV19 to TRBJ1-2; D not resolved. V was pared by 3 bases and J by 8 bases, with 13 bases between. Germline V lookup: CDR1 LNHDA, CDR2 SQIVND (reference sequence). The CDR3 spans 13 residues. The CDR3 nucleotides are TGTGCCAGTAGTATTCCTCCTGCTATGGGCTACACCTTC. This encodes CASSIPPAMGYTF.

This clonotype was observed many times. This chain links TRBV20-1 with TRBJ1-4; unclear D gene. V was pared by 3 bases and J by 2 bases, with 10 bases between. Germline CDR1 DFQATT, CDR2 SNEGSKA (reference sequence). The CDR3 has 14 residues. This chain's CDR3 is CSASAVGTNEKLFF. The DNA for the CDR3 is TGCAGTGCTAGTGCGGTGGGGACTAATGAAAAACTGTTTTTT.

At least ten counts were recorded for this clonotype. The rearrangement joins TRBV27 to TRBJ2-1, with 7 bases lining up with TRBD1. CDR3 length: 15 residues. V trimming: 7 bases; J trimming: 0 bases; junction bases outside the gene matches: 6. From germline, CDR1 is MNHEY and CDR2 SMNVEV (reference sequence). DNA for the CDR3: TGTGCCAGCACAGGGGGAGAACCCTCCTACAATGAGCAGTTCTTC. It translates to CASTGGEPSYNEQFF.

This clonotype came up a few times. The rearrangement joins TRBV28 to TRBJ2-5, with 12 bases lining up with TRBD1. The V and J ends lost 6 bases and 14 bases, in that order; junction bases with no gene match: 7. The CDR3 contains 12 residues. CDR1 is MDHEN and CDR2 is SYDVKM in the germline V gene. The CDR3 reads CASSPPGQGAYF. The CDR3 nucleotides are TGTGCCAGCAGCCCGCCGGGACAGGGGGCTTACTTC.

In this sample, this clonotype turned up a few times. The CDR3 DNA sequence: TGTGCCAGCAGTCCCGGGGGGGGCACTGAAGCTTTCTTT. Amino acids: CASSPGGGTEAFF. This chain connects TRBV2 to TRBJ1-1, with D possibly matching TRBD1 (5 bases). Trimming took off 5 bases at V and 4 bases at J, with 11 bases between the two ends. This CDR3 has 13 amino acids. Germline V gene data show CDR1 as SNHLY and CDR2 as FYNNEI.

This clonotype was found a few times. The V call is TRBV15, the J call TRBJ2-1; 11 positions match TRBD1. Germline CDR1 LNHNV, CDR2 YYDKDF (reference sequence). V shed 0 bases, J shed 6 bases, and the junction held 4 bases outside the gene matches. The CDR3 has 16 amino acids. CDR3 region: CATSRESGTGGNEQFF. The CDR3 region has the DNA TGTGCCACCAGCAGAGAGTCCGGGACAGGGGGCAATGAGCAGTTCTTC. The full variable domain, completed using reference TRBV15 and TRBJ2-1, is DAMVIQNPRYQVTQFGKPVTLSCSQTLNHNVMYWYQQKSSQAPKLLFHYYDKDFNNEADTPDNFQSRRPNTSFCFLDIRSPGLGDTAMYLCATSRESGTGGNEQFFGPGTRLTVL.

This clonotype was seen many times. The chain combines TRBV6-5 with TRBJ1-1, with TRBD1 matching over 12 bases. V lost 8 bases, J lost 3 bases, and 7 bases stayed unmatched. Per germline, CDR1 MNHEY and CDR2 SVGAGI. CDR3 length: 15 residues. The CDR3 is CASSGQGAGDTEAFF. The CDR3 DNA reads TGTGCCAGCTCGGGACAGGGGGCCGGGGACACTGAAGCTTTCTTT.

As for this clonotype: The junction does not match germline at one end; this may be a read error. The genes are TRBV12-3 or TRBV12-4 and TRBJ2-7; TRBD1 agrees at 7 bases. The CDR3 is made up of 13 amino acids. This CDR3 is CTSSRQGSHEQYF. In DNA form, the CDR3 reads TGTACCAGCAGTAGACAGGGTTCCCACGAGCAGTACTTC.

This clonotype occurred a few times. The chain employs TRBV18 and TRBJ1-1, with a weak D call TRBD1 (5 bases). Germline CDR1 KGHSH, CDR2 LQKENI. The V and J ends lost 3 bases and 4 bases respectively, with 12 bases between them. This CDR3 is built from 14 residues. CDR3 loop: CASSPGTESTEAFF. DNA for the CDR3: TGTGCCAGCTCACCGGGGACGGAATCCACTGAAGCTTTCTTT.

V usage is TRBV18 and J usage is TRBJ2-3; D may be TRBD2 (5 bases). V dropped 2 bases and J dropped 6 bases, with 21 bases sitting between them. This CDR3 comprises 17 residues. Germline V gives CDR1 KGHSH, CDR2 LQKENI. The CDR3 here is CASSPLRVPTTPDTQYF. The CDR3 DNA follows: TGTGCCAGCTCACCATTGCGGGTTCCCACGACCCCGGATACGCAGTATTTT.

This clonotype has a handful of counts. V is TRBV28 and J is TRBJ2-2; unclear D gene. CDR3 length: 13 amino acids. CDR1 and CDR2 (germline): MDHEN, SYDVKM. The CDR3 sequence: CGTGRLNTGELFF. The CDR3 coding sequence is TGTGGCACCGGACGGTTGAACACCGGGGAGCTGTTTTTT. Combining the CDR3 with reference TRBV28 and TRBJ2-2 gives the whole variable domain DVKVTQSSRYLVKRTGEKVFLECVQDMDHENMFWYRQDPGLGLRLIYFSYDVKMKEKGDIPEGYSVSREKKERFSLILESASTNQTSMYLCGTGRLNTGELFFGEGSRLTVL.

The chain has TRBV10-3 and TRBJ2-4, with 9 bases identical to TRBD1. V was pared by 1 base and J by 7 bases, with 5 bases of the junction left unmatched. The CDR3 length is 15 residues. Germline loops: CDR1 ENHRY, CDR2 SYGVKD. The CDR3 DNA sequence: TGTGCCATCAGTGAGTTACAGGGGGCAGGCAACATTCAGTACTTC. Its protein product is CAISELQGAGNIQYF.

In this sample, this clonotype turned up a few times. The J gene is TRBJ2-4, the V gene TRBV29-1; D might be TRBD2 (5 bases). The CDR3 covers 14 residues. Germline V gives CDR1 SQVTM, CDR2 ANQGSEA. Between the trimmed V and J ends, which lost 6 bases and 0 bases, there was a span of 12 bases. CDR3 nucleotide sequence: TGCAGCGTAGCCGGACTGCTAGCCAAAAACATTCAGTACTTC. This encodes CSVAGLLAKNIQYF.

This clonotype appeared many times. The chain joins TRBV7-2 to TRBJ2-7; weak D call: TRBD1 (6 bases). CDR3 length equals 14 residues. V lost 3 bases and J 5 bases, leaving 14 bases between the germline ends. Per the germline V gene, CDR1 is SGHTA and CDR2 is FQGNSA. This CDR3 reads CASSFSGTPDEQYF. CDR3 in DNA: TGTGCCAGCAGCTTCTCCGGGACACCTGACGAGCAGTACTTC. The whole variable domain, remainder taken from reference TRBV7-2 and TRBJ2-7, is GAGVSQSPSNKVTEKGKDVELRCDPISGHTALYWYRQSLGQGLEFLIYFQGNSAPDKSGLPSDRFSAERTGGSVSTLTIQRTQQEDSAVYLCASSFSGTPDEQYFGPGTRLTVT.

The chain joins TRBV5-1 to TRBJ2-5; D gene uncertain. This CDR3 spans 14 amino acids. The germline V gene encodes CDR1 SGHRS and CDR2 YFSETQ. V lost 2 bases to trimming and J lost 2 bases, with 10 bases between them. Here the CDR3 DNA reads TGCGCCAGCAGCTTAGGTACAGTACAAGAGACCCAGTACTTC. Translated, it gives CASSLGTVQETQYF.

There are a few counts of this clonotype. The CDR3 here is CASSYSDVNSPLHF. Written as DNA, the CDR3 is TGTGCCAGCAGTTACTCGGACGTGAATTCACCCCTCCACTTT. The V gene is TRBV6-5, the J gene TRBJ1-6; D is undetermined. Trimming removed 0 bases from V and 7 bases from J, with 7 bases in between. This CDR3 is 14 amino acids long. CDR1 MNHEY and CDR2 SVGAGI come from the germline V gene.